This T cell receptor (beta chain) appears in the sequencing data of a study of shared clonotypes between healthy human individuals. Study findings and constraints: Naive CD4 clonotypes overlapped across a few donors at about 5.2%.

CDR3 length: 14 amino acids. The germline V and J ends were trimmed by 2 bases and 4 bases, with 13 bases remaining between them. Germline CDR1 SGHDT, CDR2 YYEEEE. CD8 cells regarded as naive lacked CD45RO, were positively chosen for CCR7, and omitted terminally differentiated effector memory CD45RA+ cells. An even split of each subset's genomic DNA across several immunoSEQ plates was performed. The protocol was immunoSEQ multiplex PCR, while the TCRdb copy is restricted to in-frame clones and leaves out a portion. The data hold a few hundred thousand clones, with around 95% observed a single time. This clone was counted between two and nine times. Its matching antigen is unknown.

The source material was naive CD8+ T cells sorted from blood. The genes are TRBV5-6 and TRBJ2-7; D remains ambiguous. This receptor was obtained from a woman between 25 and 40 years old in good health. CDR3: CASSFLGQLYEQYF. CDR3 DNA: TGTGCCAGCAGCTTTCTTGGGCAGCTATACGAGCAGTACTTC.